This T cell receptor beta chain appears in the sequencing data of a study of T cell responses to AZD1222 COVID-19 vaccine. CDR1 and CDR2 from the germline V gene are MNHNS and SASEGT. Trimming removed 1 base from V and 0 bases from J, with 7 bases in between. CDR3 length equals 15 residues. A word on this clone: Its antigen is not identified.

Sequencing used immunoSEQ multiplex PCR; TCRdb keeps in-frame clones, though not all of them. This table has approximately 220,000 clones, around 93% appearing once. Points from the study as a whole: Spike-specific TCR depth and breadth grew after two AZD1222 doses. Among vaccine-associated CD4 TCRs, coverage spanned spike, with dominance at 160-218 and 743-854. Nearly half of spike-specific TCRs reportedly target variant regions that are unmutated in the B.1.351 and B.1.1.7 variants. Donors skewed white British and female; clonal diversity was possibly underestimated.

The source is an adult in good health. V and J are TRBV6-1 and TRBJ1-5; D is unresolved. The sample consisted of peripheral blood, taken on day 0 of MenACWY control vaccination. The CDR3 region is CASSEGRISNQPQHF. The DNA of the CDR3 is TGTGCCAGCAGTGAAGGAAGAATTAGCAATCAGCCCCAGCATTTT.